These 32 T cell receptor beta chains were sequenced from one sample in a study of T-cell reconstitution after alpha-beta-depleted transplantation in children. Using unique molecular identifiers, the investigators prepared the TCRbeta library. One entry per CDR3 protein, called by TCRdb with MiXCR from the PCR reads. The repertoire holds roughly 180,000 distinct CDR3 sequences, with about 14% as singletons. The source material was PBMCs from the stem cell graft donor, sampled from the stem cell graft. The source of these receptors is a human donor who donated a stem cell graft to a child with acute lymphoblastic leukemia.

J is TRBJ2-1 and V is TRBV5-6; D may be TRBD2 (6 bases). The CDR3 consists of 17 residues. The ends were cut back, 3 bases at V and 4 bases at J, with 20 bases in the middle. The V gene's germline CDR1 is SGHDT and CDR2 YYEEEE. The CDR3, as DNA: TGTGCCAGCAGCTCCCGGGTTACCCTAGCGAGTTACAATGAGCAGTTCTTC. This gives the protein CASSSRVTLASYNEQFF.

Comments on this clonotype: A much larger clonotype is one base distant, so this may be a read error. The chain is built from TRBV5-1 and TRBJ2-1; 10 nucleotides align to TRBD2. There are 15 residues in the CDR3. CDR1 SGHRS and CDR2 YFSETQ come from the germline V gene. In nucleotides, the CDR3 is TGCGCCATCAGCTTATTAGCGGGAGGAGGCAATGAGCAGTTCTTC. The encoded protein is CAISLLAGGGNEQFF.

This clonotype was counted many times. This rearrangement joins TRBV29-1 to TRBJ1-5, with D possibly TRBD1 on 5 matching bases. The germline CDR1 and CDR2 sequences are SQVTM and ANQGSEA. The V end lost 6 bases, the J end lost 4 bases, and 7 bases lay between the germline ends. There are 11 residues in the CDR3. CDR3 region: CSVQENQPQHF. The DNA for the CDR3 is TGCAGCGTACAGGAAAATCAGCCCCAGCATTTT.

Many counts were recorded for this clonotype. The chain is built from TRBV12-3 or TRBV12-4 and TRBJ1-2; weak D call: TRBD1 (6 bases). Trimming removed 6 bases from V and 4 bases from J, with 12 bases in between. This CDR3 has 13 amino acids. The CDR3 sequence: CASSPAQGYGYTF. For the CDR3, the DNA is TGTGCCAGCAGCCCAGCACAGGGCTATGGCTACACCTTC.

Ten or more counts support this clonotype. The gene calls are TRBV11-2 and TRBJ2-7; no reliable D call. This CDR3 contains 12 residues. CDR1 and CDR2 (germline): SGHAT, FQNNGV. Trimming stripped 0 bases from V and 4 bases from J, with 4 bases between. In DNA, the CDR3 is TGTGCCAGCAGCTTAGAGGTTTACGAGCAGTACTTC. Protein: CASSLEVYEQYF.

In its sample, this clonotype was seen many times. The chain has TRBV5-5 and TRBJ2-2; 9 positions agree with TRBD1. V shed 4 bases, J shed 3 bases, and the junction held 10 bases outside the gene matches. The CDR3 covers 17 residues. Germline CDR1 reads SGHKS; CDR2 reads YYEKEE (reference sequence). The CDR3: CASSARQGELYTGELFF. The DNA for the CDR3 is TGTGCCAGCAGCGCGCGACAGGGGGAGTTGTACACCGGGGAGCTGTTTTTT.

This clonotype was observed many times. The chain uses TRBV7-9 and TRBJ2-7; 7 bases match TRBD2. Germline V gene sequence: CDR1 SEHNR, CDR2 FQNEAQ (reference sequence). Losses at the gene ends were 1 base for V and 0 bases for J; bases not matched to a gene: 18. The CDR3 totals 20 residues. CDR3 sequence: CASSLVDRSGIYSSSYEQYF. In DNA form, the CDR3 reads TGTGCCAGCAGCTTAGTGGACCGCAGCGGGATATATAGTAGCTCCTACGAGCAGTACTTC.

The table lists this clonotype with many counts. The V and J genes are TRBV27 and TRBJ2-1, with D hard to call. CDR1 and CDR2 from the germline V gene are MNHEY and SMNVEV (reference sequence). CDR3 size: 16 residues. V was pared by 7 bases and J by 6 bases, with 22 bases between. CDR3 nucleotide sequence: TGTGCCAGCATTGACAACCGGGCCCTTGCCCTCAATGAGCAGTTCTTC. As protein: CASIDNRALALNEQFF.

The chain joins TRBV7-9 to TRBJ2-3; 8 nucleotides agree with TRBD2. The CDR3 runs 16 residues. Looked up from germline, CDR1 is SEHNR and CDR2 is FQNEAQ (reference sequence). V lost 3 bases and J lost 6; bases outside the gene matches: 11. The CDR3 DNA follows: TGTGCCAGCAGCTTCCGTCTGCGGGAGGAAAGCGATACGCAGTATTTT. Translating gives CASSFRLREESDTQYF.

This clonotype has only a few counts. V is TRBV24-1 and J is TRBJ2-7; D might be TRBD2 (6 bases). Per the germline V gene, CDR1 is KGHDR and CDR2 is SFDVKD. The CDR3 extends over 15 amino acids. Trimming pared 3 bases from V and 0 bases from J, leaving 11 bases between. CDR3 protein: CATSDPDGSSYEQYF. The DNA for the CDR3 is TGTGCCACCAGTGATCCGGACGGGAGCTCCTACGAGCAGTACTTC.

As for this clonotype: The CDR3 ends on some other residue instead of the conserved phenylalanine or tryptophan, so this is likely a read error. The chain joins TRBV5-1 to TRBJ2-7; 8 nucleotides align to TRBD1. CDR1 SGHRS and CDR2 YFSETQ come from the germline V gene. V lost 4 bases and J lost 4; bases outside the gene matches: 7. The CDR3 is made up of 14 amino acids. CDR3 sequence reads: CASSPGQAGYEQYL. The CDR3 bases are TGCGCCAGCAGCCCGGGACAGGCGGGGTACGAGCAGTACCTC.

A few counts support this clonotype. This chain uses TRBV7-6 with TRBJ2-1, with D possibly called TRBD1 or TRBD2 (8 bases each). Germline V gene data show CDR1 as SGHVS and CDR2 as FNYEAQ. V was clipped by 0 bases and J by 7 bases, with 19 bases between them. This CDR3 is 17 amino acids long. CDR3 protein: CASSLAQGAGGRNEQFF. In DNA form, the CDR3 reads TGTGCCAGCAGCTTAGCTCAGGGGGCGGGGGGCAGGAATGAGCAGTTCTTC.

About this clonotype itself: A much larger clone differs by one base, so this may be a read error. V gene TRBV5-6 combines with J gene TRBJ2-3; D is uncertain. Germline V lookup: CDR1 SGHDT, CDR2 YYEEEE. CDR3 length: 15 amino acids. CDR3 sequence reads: CASSSLLYQHDTRYF. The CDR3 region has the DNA TGTGCCAGCAGCTCTCTACTATACCAACATGATACGCGGTATTTT.

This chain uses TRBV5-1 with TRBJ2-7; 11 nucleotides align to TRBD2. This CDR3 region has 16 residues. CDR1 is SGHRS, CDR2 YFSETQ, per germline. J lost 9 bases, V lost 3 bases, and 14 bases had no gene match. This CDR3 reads CASSYTSGGIEDGQYF. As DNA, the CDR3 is TGCGCCAGCAGCTACACTAGCGGGGGAATCGAGGACGGGCAGTACTTC.

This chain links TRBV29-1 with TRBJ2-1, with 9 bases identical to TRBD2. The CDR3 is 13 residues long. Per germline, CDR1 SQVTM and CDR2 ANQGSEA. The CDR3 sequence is CSVWLAGYNEQFF. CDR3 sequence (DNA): TGCAGTGTCTGGCTAGCGGGATACAATGAGCAGTTCTTC.

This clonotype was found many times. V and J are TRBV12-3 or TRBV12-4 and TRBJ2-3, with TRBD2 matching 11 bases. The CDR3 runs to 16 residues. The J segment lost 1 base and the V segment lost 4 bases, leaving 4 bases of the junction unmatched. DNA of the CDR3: TGTGCCAGCAGTTCAGCTAGCGGGAGGCGCACAGATACGCAGTATTTT. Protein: CASSSASGRRTDTQYF.

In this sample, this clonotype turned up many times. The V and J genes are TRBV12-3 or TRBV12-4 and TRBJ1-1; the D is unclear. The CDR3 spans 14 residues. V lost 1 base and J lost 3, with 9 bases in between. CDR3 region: CASSLGRLDTEAFF. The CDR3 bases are TGTGCCAGCAGTTTAGGTCGATTGGACACTGAAGCTTTCTTT.

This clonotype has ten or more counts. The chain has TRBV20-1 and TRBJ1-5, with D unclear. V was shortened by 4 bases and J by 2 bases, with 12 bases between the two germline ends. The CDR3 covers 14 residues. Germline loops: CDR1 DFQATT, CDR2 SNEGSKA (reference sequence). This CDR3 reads CSANRPGRNQPQHF. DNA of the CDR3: TGCAGTGCTAACCGGCCAGGCCGCAATCAGCCCCAGCATTTT.

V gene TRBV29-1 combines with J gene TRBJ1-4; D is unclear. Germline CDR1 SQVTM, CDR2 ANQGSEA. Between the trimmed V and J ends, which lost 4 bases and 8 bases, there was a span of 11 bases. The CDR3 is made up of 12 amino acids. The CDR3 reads CSVGLSGEKLFF. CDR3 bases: TGCAGCGTTGGCCTGTCGGGGGAAAAACTGTTTTTT.

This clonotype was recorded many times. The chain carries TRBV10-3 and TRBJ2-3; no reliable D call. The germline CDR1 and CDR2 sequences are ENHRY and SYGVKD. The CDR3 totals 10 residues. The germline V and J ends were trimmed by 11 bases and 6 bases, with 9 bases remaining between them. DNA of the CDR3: TGTGCCGTGGGCTGGGATACGCAGTATTTT. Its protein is CAVGWDTQYF.

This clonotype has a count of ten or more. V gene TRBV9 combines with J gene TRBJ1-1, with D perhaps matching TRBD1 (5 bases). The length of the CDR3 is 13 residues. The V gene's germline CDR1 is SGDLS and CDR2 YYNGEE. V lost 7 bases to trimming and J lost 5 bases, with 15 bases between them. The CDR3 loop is CASGTEGDTEAFF. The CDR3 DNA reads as TGTGCCAGCGGAACCGAAGGGGATACTGAAGCTTTCTTT.

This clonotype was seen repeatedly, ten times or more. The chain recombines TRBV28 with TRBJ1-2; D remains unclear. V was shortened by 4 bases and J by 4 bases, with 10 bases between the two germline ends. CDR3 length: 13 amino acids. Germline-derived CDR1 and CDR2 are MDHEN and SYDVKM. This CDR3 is CASSSDVSYGYTF. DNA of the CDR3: TGTGCCAGCAGTTCCGACGTATCCTATGGCTACACCTTC.

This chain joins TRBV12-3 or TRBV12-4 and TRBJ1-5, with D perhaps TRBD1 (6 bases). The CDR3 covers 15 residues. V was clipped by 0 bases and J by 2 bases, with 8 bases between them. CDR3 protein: CASSLAGARNQPQHF. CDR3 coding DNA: TGTGCCAGCAGTTTAGCGGGGGCCCGCAATCAGCCCCAGCATTTT.

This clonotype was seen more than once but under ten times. CDR3 amino acids: CASRDPRSEKLFF. CDR3 nucleotide sequence: TGTGCCAGCCGGGACCCTAGGAGTGAAAAACTGTTTTTT. The genes are TRBV2 and TRBJ1-4, with a tentative D call TRBD1 (5 bases). This CDR3 comprises 13 residues. Germline CDR1 reads SNHLY; CDR2 reads FYNNEI. V dropped 8 bases and J dropped 7 bases, with 14 bases sitting between them.

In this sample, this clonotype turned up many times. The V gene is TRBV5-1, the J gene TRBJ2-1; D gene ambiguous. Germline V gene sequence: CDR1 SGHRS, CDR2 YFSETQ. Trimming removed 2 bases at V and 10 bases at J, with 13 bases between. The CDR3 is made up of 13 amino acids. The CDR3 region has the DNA TGCGCCAGCAGCTTTGACCTGGCGGCGGAGCAGTTCTTC. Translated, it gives CASSFDLAAEQFF.

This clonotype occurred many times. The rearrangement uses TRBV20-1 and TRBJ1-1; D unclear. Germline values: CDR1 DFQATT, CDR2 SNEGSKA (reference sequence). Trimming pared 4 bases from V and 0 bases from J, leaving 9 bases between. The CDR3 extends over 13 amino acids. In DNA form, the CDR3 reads TGCAGTGCTAACATCCGCCTGAACACTGAAGCTTTCTTT. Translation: CSANIRLNTEAFF.

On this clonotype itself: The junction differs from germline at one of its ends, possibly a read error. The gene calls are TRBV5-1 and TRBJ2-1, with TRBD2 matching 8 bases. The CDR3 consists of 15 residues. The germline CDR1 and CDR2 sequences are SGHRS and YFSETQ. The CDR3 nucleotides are TGCGCCAGCAGCCAGGGGACTAGTCTATTGGATGAGCATTTCTTC. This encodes CASSQGTSLLDEHFF.

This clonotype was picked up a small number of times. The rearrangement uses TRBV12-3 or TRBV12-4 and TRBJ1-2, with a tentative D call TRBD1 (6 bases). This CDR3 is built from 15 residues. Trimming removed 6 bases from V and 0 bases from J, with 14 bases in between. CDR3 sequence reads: CASSPHDRPNYGYTF. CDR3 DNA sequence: TGTGCCAGCAGCCCGCACGACAGGCCTAACTATGGCTACACCTTC.

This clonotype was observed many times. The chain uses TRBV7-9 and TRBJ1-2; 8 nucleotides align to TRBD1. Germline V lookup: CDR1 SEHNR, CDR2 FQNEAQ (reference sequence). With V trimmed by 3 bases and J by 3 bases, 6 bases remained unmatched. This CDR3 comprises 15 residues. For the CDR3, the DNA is TGTGCCAGCAGCTTGAACAGGGGGGCTTACTATGGCTACACCTTC. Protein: CASSLNRGAYYGYTF.

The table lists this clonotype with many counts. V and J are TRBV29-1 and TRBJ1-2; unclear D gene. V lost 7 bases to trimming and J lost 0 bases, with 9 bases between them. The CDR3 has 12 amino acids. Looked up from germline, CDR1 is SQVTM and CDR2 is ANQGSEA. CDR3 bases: TGCAGCGGCGGAGGCACTAACTATGGCTACACCTTC. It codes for CSGGGTNYGYTF. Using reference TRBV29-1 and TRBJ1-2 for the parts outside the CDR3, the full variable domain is SAVISQKPSRDICQRGTSLTIQCQVDSQVTMMFWYRQQPGQSLTLIATANQGSEATYESGFVIDKFPISRPNLTFSTLTVSNMSPEDSSIYLCSGGGTNYGYTFGSGTRLTVV.

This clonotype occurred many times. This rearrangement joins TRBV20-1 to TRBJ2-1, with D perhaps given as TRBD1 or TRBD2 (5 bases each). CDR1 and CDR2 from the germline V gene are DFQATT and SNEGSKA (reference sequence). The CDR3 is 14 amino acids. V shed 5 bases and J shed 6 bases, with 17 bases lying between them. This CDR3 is CSALTGTVGNEQFF. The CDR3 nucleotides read TGCAGTGCTTTAACCGGGACCGTAGGCAATGAGCAGTTCTTC.

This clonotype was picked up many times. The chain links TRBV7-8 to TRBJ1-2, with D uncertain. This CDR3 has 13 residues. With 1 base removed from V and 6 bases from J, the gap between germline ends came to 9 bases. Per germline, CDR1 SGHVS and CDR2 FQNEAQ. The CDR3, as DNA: TGTGCCAGCAGCTTAGTACGGGTTCATGGCTACACCTTC. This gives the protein CASSLVRVHGYTF.